One TCR beta chain is described in this entry. The data derive from a study of lymphopenia after photon versus proton radiotherapy. Produced via immunoSEQ multiplex PCR; TCRdb's table is partial and in-frame only. The top ten clones hold around 3% of a sample with roughly 18,000 clones, roughly four fifths of them seen once. V lost 5 bases to trimming and J lost 2 bases; unmatched junction nucleotides: 10. CDR3 size: 17 residues. Germline CDR1 is KGHSH and CDR2 is LQKENI. The TCR comes from a woman in her forties or fifties with pancreatic cancer. Here the sequenced sample was peripheral blood, taken from a patient treated with photon-based radiotherapy. The chain is built from TRBV18 and TRBJ2-2; 8 bases are a match to TRBD1. CDR3 DNA: TGTGCCAGCTCAACAACCGTAGCAGGGGGCAACACCGGGGAGCTGTTTTTT. Its protein product is CASSTTVAGGNTGELFF.